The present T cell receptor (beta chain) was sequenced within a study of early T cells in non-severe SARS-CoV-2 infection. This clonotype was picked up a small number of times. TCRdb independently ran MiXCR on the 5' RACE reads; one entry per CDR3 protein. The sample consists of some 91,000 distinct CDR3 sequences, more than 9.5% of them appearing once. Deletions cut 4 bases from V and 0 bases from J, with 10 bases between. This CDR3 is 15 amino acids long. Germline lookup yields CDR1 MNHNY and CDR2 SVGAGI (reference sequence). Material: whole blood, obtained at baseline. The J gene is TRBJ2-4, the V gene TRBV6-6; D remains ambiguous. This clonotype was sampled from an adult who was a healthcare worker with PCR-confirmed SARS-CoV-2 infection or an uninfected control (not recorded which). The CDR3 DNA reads TGTGCCAGCAGTTCCCCCACTCTAGCCAAAAACATTCAGTACTTC. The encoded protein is CASSSPTLAKNIQYF.